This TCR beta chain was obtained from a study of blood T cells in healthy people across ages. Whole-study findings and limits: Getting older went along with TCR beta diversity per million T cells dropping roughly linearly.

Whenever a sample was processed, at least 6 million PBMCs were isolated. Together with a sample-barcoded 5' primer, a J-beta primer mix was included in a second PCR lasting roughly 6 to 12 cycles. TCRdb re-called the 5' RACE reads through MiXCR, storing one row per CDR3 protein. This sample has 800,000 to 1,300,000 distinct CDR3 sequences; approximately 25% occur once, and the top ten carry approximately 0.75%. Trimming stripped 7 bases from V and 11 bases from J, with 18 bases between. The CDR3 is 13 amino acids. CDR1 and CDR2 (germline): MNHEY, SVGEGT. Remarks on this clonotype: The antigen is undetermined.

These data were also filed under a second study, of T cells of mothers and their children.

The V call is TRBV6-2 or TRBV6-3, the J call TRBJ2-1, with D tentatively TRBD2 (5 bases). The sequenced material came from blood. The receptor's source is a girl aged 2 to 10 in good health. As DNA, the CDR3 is TGTGCCAGCACCTTTCTGCTCGGGGAGCAGCAGTTCTTC. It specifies CASTFLLGEQQFF.